The next 10 T cell receptor beta chains were all read from a single sample in a study of blood T cell repertoires in COVID-19. The table came from immunoSEQ multiplex PCR; TCRdb's copy has only in-frame clones and leaves some out. The data contain fewer than 130,000 clones, 65% to 80% of them seen just once; the ten biggest clones take up under 10%. Input material: peripheral blood. The origin of the receptors is an older woman with acute or convalescent COVID-19.

This clone was detected a few times. V usage is TRBV20-1 and J usage is TRBJ1-2; D not resolved. The CDR3 runs 14 residues. Trimming cost V 3 bases and J 0 bases, with 11 bases left between them. Germline V gives CDR1 DFQATT, CDR2 SNEGSKA (reference sequence). CDR3 bases: TGCAGTGCTAGTGGCCGATCTACTAACTATGGCTACACCTTC. It specifies CSASGRSTNYGYTF.

The V gene is TRBV6-1, the J gene TRBJ1-6; possible D gene TRBD1, 6 bases. V was pared by 2 bases and J by 7 bases, with 15 bases between. Germline V lookup: CDR1 MNHNS, CDR2 SASEGT. CDR3 size: 16 residues. In DNA, the CDR3 is TGTGCCAGCAGTGAAATGGGCCCAGGGGCCAATTCACCCCTCCACTTT. Translating it yields CASSEMGPGANSPLHF.

This chain uses TRBV2 with TRBJ2-2; TRBD2 aligns across 13 bases. With 4 bases clipped from V and 1 base from J, the junction kept 6 bases outside the gene matches. CDR3 size: 18 residues. Germline CDR1 and CDR2: SNHLY and FYNNEI. CDR3 amino acids: CASSGRTSGGLNTGELFF. The CDR3 region has the DNA TGTGCCAGCAGTGGGCGGACTAGCGGGGGCTTGAACACCGGGGAGCTGTTTTTT.

The gene calls are TRBV5-5 and TRBJ1-5; perhaps TRBD1 as D (5 bases). In germline, CDR1 is SGHKS, CDR2 YYEKEE (reference sequence). This CDR3 is built from 14 residues. V dropped 4 bases and J dropped 4 bases, with 12 bases sitting between them. The CDR3 loop is CASSLPGDNQPQHF. The CDR3 DNA reads as TGTGCCAGCAGCCTACCGGGGGATAATCAGCCCCAGCATTTT.

As for this clone: An end of the junction does not agree with germline; a read error may underlie this. This sequence joins TRBV6-5 and TRBJ2-7; 10 nucleotides agree with TRBD1. The CDR3 is 12 residues long. Germline V gene data show CDR1 as MNHEY and CDR2 as SVGAGI. The CDR3 spells CASSYDRGPVVF. DNA of the CDR3: TGTGCCAGCAGTTACGACAGGGGGCCCGTAGTCTTC.

The gene calls are TRBV28 and TRBJ1-6; weak D call: TRBD1 (6 bases). Trimming left V 5 bases short and J 3 bases short, with 8 bases between. CDR1 MDHEN and CDR2 SYDVKM come from the germline V gene. The CDR3 is 14 amino acids. The DNA of the CDR3 is TGTGCCAGCAGTCAACAGGGCTATAATTCACCCCTCCACTTT. Translated, it gives CASSQQGYNSPLHF.

V usage is TRBV7-2 and J usage is TRBJ2-3; tentative D call: TRBD2 (6 bases). Trimming stripped 5 bases from V and 5 bases from J, with 23 bases between. The CDR3 is 17 amino acids. Germline CDR1 reads SGHTA; CDR2 reads FQGNSA. The CDR3 nucleotides read TGTGCCAGCAGCCCTCCCTCGGGACTTTTTTTACAAGATACGCAGTATTTT. Amino acid sequence: CASSPPSGLFLQDTQYF.

The chain employs TRBV5-1 and TRBJ1-5; 7 bases agree with TRBD1. The CDR3 has 15 amino acids. The junction had 5 bases not matched to a gene; V was cut back by 4 bases and J by 1 base. In germline, CDR1 is SGHRS, CDR2 YFSETQ. The CDR3 here is CASSPQGESNQPQHF. The CDR3 DNA sequence: TGCGCCAGCAGCCCTCAGGGGGAGAGCAATCAGCCCCAGCATTTT. The variable domain in full, with the rest retrieved from reference TRBV5-1 and TRBJ1-5, is KAGVTQTPRYLIKTRGQQVTLSCSPISGHRSVSWYQQTPGQGLQFLFEYFSETQRNKGNFPGRFSGRQFSNSRSEMNVSTLELGDSALYLCASSPQGESNQPQHFGDGTRLSIL.

The rearrangement uses TRBV7-2 and TRBJ1-6; the D gene is possibly TRBD1 (5 bases). V shed 5 bases and J shed 16 bases, with 18 bases lying between them. The CDR3 has 13 residues. Germline CDR1 and CDR2: SGHTA and FQGNSA. The DNA for the CDR3 is TGTGCCAGCAGCCCCCCCCTGGCGGGGCCACTCCACTTT. Its protein is CASSPPLAGPLHF.

The gene calls are TRBV19 and TRBJ1-4, with D hard to call. Trimming shortened V by 7 bases and J by 11 bases, and 20 bases separated the two germline ends. Germline V gives CDR1 LNHDA, CDR2 SQIVND (reference sequence). There are 14 residues in the CDR3. The CDR3 coding sequence is TGTGCCAGTATCCCTAAAATCGCGGGCGGGAAACTGTTTTTT. It is translated as CASIPKIAGGKLFF.